This TCR beta chain was sequenced during a study of PD-L1 blockade in urothelial cancer. Across the whole study: The number of prior chemotherapy regimens per patient was 0 to 3. Typically, measured as a median, blood samples had 141,255 T cells. Blood analyses occurred 3 weeks (second dose) and 6 weeks post treatment start.

The CDR3 runs 14 residues. Germline V lookup: CDR1 LNHDA, CDR2 SQIVND (reference sequence). Trimming cost V 9 bases and J 2 bases; bases outside gene matches: 6. Noted time point: pretreatment peripheral blood. Generated by immunoSEQ multiplex PCR, the TCRdb table keeps only in-frame clones and is missing some. The table records tens of thousands of clones, around four fifths of them present only once. Only a few counts were recorded for this clone. Sample: PBMCs, taken around atezolizumab (anti-PD-L1) treatment. The genes are TRBV19 and TRBJ2-2; 7 positions match TRBD2. The sequence was obtained from a man in his forties or fifties with urothelial cancer. CDR3 loop: CASSREVNTGELFF. The CDR3 nucleotides are TGTGCCAGCAGTCGGGAGGTAAACACCGGGGAGCTGTTTTTT.